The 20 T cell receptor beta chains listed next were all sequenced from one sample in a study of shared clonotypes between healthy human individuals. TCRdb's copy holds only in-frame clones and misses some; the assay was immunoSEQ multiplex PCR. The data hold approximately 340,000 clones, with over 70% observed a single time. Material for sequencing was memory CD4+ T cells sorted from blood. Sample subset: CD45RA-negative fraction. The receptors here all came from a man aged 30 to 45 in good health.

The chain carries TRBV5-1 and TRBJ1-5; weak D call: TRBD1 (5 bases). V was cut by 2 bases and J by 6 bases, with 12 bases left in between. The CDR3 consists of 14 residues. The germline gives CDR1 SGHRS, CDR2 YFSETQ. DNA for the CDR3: TGCGCCAGCAGCTTCGGGCAGGGAGGTCAGCCCCAGCATTTT. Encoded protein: CASSFGQGGQPQHF.

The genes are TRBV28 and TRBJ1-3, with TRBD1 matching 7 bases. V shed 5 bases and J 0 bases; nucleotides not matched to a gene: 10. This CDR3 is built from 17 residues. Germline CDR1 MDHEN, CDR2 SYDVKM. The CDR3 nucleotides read TGTGCCAGCAGTCCCGCTGACAGGGCCTTCTCTGGAAACACCATATATTTT. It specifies CASSPADRAFSGNTIYF.

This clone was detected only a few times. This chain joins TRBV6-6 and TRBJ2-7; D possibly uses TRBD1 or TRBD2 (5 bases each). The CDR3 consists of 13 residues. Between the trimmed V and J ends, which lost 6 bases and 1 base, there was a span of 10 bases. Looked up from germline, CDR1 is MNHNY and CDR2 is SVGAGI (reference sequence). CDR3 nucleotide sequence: TGTGCCAGCAGCCGGGACGAGTCCTACGAGCAGTACTTC. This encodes CASSRDESYEQYF.

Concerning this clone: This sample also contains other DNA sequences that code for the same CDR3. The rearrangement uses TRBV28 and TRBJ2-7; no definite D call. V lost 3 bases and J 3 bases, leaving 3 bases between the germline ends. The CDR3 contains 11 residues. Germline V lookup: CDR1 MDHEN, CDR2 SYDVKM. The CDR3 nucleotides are TGTGCCAGCAGTTTTCTCTACGAGCAGTACTTC. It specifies CASSFLYEQYF.

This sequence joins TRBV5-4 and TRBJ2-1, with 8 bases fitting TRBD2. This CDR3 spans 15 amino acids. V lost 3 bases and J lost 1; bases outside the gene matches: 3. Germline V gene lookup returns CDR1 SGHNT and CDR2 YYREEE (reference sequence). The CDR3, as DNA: TGTGCCAGCAGCTCTACTAGCGGTTCCTACAATGAGCAGTTCTTC. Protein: CASSSTSGSYNEQFF.

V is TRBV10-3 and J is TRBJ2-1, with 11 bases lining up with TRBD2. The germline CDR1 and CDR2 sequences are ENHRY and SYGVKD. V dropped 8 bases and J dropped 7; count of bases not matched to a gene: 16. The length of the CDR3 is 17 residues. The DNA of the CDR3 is TGTGCCATCTCCGCCTACCTAGCGGGAGGATCTAGGAATGAGCAGTTCTTC. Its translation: CAISAYLAGGSRNEQFF.

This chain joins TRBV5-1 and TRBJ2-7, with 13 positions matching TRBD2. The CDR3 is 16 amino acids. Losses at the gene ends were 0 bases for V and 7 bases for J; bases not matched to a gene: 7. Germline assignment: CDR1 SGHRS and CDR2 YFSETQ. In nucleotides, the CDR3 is TGCGCCAGCAGCTTGGGGGGACTAGCGGGGTCTGATGAGCAGTACTTC. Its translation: CASSLGGLAGSDEQYF.

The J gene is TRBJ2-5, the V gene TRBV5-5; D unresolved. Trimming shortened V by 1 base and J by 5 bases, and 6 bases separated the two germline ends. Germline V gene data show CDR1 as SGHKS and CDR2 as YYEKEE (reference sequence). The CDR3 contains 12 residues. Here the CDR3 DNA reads TGTGCCAGCAGCTTGTACCTTGAGACCCAGTACTTC. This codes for CASSLYLETQYF.

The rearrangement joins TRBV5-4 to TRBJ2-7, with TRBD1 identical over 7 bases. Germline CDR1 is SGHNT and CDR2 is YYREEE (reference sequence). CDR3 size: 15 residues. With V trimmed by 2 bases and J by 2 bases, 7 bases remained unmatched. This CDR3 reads CASSLGTGTAYEQYF. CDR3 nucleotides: TGTGCCAGCAGCTTAGGGACCGGGACAGCCTACGAGCAGTACTTC.

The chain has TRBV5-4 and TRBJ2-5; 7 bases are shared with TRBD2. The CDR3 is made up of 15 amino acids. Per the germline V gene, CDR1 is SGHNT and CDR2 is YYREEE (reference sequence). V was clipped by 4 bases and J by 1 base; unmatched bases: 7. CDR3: CASSGSGGGQETQYF. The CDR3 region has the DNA TGTGCCAGCAGCGGCTCGGGCGGGGGCCAAGAGACCCAGTACTTC.

The CDR3, as DNA: TGCAGCGCAGTTGACCCGAGGACTAATGAAAAACTGTTTTTT. Its translation is CSAVDPRTNEKLFF. This rearrangement joins TRBV29-1 to TRBJ1-4; D gene ambiguous. The germline V and J ends were trimmed by 7 bases and 2 bases, with 14 bases remaining between them. The CDR3 extends over 14 amino acids. Germline CDR1 and CDR2: SQVTM and ANQGSEA.

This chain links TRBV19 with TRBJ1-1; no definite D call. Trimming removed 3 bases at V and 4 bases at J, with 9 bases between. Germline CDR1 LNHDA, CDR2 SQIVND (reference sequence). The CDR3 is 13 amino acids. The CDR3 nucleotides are TGTGCCAGTAGTATCAATAGGGCCACTGAAGCTTTCTTT. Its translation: CASSINRATEAFF.

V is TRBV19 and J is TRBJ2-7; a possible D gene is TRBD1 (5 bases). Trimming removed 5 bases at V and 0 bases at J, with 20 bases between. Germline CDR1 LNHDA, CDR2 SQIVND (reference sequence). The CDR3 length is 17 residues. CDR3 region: CASSPRGQGYSSYEQYF. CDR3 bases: TGTGCCAGTAGTCCCCGTGGGCAGGGCTATAGCTCCTACGAGCAGTACTTC.

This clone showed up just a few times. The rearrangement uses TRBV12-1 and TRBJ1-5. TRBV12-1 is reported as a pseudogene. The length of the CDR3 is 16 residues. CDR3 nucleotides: TGTGCCAGCAGCTTTGGAACCATTTGTAGCAATCAGCCCCAGCATTTT. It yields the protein CASSFGTICSNQPQHF.

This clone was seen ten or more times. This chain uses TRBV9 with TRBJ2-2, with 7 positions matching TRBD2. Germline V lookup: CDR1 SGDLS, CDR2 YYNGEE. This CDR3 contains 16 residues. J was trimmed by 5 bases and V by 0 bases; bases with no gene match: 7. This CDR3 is CASSVAGGGRTGELFF. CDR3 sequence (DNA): TGTGCCAGCAGCGTAGCTGGGGGAGGGCGTACCGGGGAGCTGTTTTTT.

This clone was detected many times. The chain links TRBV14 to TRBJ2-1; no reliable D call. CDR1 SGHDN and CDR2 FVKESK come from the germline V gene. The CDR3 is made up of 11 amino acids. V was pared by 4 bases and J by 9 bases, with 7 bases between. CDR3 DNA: TGTGCCAGCAGCCGCGGCGTTGAGCAGTTCTTC. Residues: CASSRGVEQFF.

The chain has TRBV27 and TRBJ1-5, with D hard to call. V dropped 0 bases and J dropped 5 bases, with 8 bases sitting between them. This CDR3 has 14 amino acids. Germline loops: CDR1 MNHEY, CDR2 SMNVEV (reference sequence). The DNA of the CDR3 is TGTGCCAGCAGTTTATCGATTGATTATCAGCCCCAGCATTTT. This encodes CASSLSIDYQPQHF.

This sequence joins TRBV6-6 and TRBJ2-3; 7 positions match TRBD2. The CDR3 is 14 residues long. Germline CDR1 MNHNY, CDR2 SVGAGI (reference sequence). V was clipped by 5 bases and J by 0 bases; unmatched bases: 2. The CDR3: CASSPSGSTDTQYF. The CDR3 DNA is TGTGCCAGCAGTCCTAGCGGAAGCACAGATACGCAGTATTTT.

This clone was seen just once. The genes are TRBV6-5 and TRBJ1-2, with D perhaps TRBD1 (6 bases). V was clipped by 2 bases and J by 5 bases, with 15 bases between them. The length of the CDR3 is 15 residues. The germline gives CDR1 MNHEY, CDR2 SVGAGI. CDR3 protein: CASSYVFSQGYGYTF. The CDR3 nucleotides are TGTGCCAGCAGTTACGTCTTCAGTCAGGGGTATGGCTACACCTTC.

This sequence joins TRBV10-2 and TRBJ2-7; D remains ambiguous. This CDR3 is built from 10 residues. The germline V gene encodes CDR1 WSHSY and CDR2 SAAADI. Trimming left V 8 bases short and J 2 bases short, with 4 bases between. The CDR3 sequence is CASGAYEQYF. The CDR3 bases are TGCGCCAGCGGGGCCTACGAGCAGTACTTC.